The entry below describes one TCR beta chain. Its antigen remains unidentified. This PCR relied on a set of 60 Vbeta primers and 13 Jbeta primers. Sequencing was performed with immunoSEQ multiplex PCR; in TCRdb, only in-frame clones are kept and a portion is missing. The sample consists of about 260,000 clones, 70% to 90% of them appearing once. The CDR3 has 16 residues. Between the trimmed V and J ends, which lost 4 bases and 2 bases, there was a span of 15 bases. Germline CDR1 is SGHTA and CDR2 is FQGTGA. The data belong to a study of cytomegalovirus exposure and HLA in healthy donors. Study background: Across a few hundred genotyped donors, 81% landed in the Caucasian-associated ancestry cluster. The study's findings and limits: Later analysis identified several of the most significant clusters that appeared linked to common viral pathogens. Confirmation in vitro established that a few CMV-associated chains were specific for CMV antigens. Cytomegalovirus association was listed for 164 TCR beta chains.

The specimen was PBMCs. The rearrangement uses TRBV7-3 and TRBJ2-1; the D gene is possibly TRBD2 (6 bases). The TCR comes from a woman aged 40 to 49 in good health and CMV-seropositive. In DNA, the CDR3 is TGTGCCAGCAGCTCCCGGCAGCGGGCCGCCTACAATGAGCAGTTCTTC. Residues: CASSSRQRAAYNEQFF. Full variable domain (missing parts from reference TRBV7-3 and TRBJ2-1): GAGVSQTPSNKVTEKGKYVELRCDPISGHTALYWYRQSLGQGPEFLIYFQGTGAADDSGLPNDRFFAVRPEGSVSTLKIQRTERGDSAVYLCASSSRQRAAYNEQFFGPGTRLTVL.